The clone carrying this T cell receptor beta chain was detected ten times or more. Its specificity is unknown. The germline V and J ends were trimmed by 5 bases and 4 bases, with 11 bases remaining between them. The V gene's germline CDR1 is SQVTM and CDR2 ANQGSEA. This CDR3 has 12 amino acids. MiXCR was run by TCRdb on the 5' RACE reads, yielding one entry per CDR3 protein. The table includes about 120,000 distinct CDR3 sequences, 7.2% detected once. This sample was included in a study of T cells after yellow fever vaccination. Findings and limits, study-wide: Post-booster repertoires again held most primary-vaccination clones (just under 97% CD4, about 90% CD8). A minor fraction of clonotypes spanned both CD4 and CD8 compartments. The secondary response was weaker, and its peak arrived faster, on day 5 versus 15.

The sample consisted of CD4+ T cells sorted from PBMCs, taken roughly 45 days after the first yellow fever vaccination. The source of this sequence is a man aged 18 to 30 who received the YFV17D yellow fever vaccine. The chain uses TRBV29-1 and TRBJ2-5, with D possibly being TRBD1 (6 bases). In DNA form, the CDR3 reads TGCAGCGTTCGCAGGGGCTTAGAGACCCAGTACTTC. Amino acid sequence: CSVRRGLETQYF.